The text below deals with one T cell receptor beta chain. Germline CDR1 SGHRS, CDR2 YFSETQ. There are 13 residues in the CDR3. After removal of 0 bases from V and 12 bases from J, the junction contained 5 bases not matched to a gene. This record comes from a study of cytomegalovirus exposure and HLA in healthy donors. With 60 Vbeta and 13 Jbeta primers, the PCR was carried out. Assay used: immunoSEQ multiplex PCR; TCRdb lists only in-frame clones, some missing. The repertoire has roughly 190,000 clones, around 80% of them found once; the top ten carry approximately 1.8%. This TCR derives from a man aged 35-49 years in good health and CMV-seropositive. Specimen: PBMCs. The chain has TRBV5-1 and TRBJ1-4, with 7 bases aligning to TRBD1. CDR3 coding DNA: TGCGCCAGCAGCTTGGACAAGGGGGCGCAACTGTTTTTT. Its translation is CASSLDKGAQLFF. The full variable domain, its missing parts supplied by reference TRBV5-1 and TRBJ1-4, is KAGVTQTPRYLIKTRGQQVTLSCSPISGHRSVSWYQQTPGQGLQFLFEYFSETQRNKGNFPGRFSGRQFSNSRSEMNVSTLELGDSALYLCASSLDKGAQLFFGSGTQLSVL.